This record looks at one T cell receptor beta chain sequence and its context. This clone's antigen is unknown. Within one base of it there is no much larger clone, and no base qualities were kept. The CDR3 numbers 16 residues from cysteine through phenylalanine. The sequence is cut down to CDR3 DNA, 48 bases in frame from base 1. V ends up 2 bases short and J 2 bases short, with an unmatched junction base count of 3. The CDR1 and CDR2 encoded by the germline V gene (reference sequence) are LNHNV and YYDKDF. This specimen belongs to a study of technical replicates of blood from a few donors (dated by TCRdb to the late 2010s). The protocol used for the library was the immunoSEQ multiplex PCR assay. Imported from immuneACCESS, the table was reduced by TCRdb to in-frame sequences with V and J called. These copies leave out some clones; in studies compared against another copy, an unresolved V gene accounts for under half, and the cause of the remainder is not known. Counted in this sample were 75,000 to 95,000 clones; 94% of them appeared once. The ten largest clones take up approximately 0.25% of the sample.

The receptor's source is a human donor in good health. The sample was T cells isolated from PBMCs. The V and J genes are TRBV15 and TRBJ1-3, with 10 junctional bases fitting TRBD1. DNA sequence: TGTGCCACCAGCAGACGACAGGGGGCGCCTGGAAACACCATATATTTT. Its protein is CATSRRQGAPGNTIYF.